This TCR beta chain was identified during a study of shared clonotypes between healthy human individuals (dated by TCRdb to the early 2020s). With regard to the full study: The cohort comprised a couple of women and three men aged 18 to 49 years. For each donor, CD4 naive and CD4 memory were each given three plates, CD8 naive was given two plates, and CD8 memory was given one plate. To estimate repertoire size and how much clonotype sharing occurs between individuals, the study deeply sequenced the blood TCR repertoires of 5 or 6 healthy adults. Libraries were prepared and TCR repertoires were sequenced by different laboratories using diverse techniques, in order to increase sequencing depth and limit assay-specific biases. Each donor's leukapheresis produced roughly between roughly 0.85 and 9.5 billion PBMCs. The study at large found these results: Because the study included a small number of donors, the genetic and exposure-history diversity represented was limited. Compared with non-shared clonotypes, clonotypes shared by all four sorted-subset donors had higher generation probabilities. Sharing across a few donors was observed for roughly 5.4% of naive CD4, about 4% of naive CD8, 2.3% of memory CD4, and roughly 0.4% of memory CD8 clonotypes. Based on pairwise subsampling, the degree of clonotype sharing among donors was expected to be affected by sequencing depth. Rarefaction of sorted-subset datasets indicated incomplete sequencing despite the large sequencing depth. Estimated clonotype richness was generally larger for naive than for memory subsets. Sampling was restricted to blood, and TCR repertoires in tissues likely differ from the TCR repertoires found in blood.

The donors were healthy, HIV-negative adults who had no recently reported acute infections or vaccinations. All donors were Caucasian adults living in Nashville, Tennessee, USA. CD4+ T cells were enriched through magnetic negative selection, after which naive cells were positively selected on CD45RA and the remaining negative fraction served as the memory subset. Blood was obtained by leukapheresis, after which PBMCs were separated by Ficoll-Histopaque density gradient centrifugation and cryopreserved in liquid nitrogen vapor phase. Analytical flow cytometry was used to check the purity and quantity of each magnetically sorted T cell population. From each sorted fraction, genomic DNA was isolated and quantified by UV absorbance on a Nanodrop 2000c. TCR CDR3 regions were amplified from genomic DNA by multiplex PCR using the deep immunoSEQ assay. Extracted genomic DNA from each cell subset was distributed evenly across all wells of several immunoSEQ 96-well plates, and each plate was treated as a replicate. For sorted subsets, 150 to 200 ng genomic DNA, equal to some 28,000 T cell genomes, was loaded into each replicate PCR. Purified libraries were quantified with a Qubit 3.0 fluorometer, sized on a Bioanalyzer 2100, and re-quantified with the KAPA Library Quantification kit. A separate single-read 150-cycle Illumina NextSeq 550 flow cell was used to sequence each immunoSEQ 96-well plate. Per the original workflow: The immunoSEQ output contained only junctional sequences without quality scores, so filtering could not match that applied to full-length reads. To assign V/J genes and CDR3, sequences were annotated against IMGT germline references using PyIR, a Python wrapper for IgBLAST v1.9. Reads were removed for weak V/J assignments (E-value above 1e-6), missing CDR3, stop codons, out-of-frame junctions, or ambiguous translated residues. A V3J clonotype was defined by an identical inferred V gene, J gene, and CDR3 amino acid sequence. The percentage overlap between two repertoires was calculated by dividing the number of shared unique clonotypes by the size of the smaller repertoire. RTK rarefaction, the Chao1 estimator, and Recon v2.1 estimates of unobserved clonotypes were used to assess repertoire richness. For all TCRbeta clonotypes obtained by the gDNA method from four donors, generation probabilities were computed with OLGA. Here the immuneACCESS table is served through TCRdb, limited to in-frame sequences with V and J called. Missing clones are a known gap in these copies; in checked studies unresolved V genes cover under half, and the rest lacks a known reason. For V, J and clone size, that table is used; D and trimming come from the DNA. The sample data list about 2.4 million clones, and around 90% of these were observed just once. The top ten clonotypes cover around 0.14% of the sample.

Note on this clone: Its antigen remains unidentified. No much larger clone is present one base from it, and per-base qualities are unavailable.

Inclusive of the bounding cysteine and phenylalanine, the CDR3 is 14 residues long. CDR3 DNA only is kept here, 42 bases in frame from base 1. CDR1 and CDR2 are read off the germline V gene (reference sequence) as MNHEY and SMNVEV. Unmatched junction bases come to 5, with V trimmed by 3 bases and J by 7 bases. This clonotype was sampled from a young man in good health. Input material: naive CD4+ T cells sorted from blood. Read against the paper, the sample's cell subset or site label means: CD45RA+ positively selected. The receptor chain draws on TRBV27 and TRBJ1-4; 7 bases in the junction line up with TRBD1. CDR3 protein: CASSFRAGGEKLFF. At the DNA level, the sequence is TGTGCCAGCAGTTTTAGGGCAGGGGGTGAAAAACTGTTTTTT.